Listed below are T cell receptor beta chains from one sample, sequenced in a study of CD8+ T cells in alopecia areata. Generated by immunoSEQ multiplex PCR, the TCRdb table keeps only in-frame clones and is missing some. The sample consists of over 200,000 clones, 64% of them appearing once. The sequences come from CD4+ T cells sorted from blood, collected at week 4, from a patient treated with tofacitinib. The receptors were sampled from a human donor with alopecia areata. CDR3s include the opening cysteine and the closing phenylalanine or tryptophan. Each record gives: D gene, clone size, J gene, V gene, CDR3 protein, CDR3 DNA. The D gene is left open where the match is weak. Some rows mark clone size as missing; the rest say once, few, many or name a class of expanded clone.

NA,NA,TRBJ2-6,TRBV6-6,CASLSDSSGANVLTF,TGTGCCAGCCTATCTGACAGCTCTGGGGCCAACGTCCTGACTTTC
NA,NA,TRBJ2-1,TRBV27,CASSYSRGEQFF,TGTGCCAGCAGTTACTCCCGGGGAGAGCAGTTCTTC
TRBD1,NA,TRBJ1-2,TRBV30,CAWSFLLSQGAGNGYTF,TGTGCCTGGAGTTTTTTACTTTCCCAGGGGGCTGGAAATGGCTACACCTTC
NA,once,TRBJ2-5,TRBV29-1,CSGGTIQETQYF,TGCAGCGGAGGGACCATACAAGAGACCCAGTACTTC
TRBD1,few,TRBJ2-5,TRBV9,CASSLTGTGIGTQYF,TGTGCCAGCAGCCTTACCGGGACAGGGATCGGGACCCAGTACTTC
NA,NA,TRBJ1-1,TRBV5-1,CASSLRQGISEAFF,TGCGCCAGCAGCTTGCGCCAGGGTATAAGTGAAGCTTTCTTT
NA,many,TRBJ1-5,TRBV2,CASRAVRGGNQPQHF,TGTGCCAGCAGGGCGGTCCGGGGTGGCAATCAGCCCCAGCATTTT
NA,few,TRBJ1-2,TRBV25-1,CASLDGDLNYGYTF,TGTGCCAGCCTCGACGGAGATCTAAACTATGGCTACACCTTC
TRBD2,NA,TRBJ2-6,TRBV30,CARGRESGANVLTF,TGTGCCCGGGGGAGGGAATCTGGGGCCAACGTCCTGACTTTC
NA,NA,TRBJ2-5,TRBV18,CASSPGQQETQYF,TGTGCCAGCTCACCAGGACAGCAAGAGACCCAGTACTTC
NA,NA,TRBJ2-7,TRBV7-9,CASSLVGWRDSYEQYF,TGTGCCAGCAGCTTAGTGGGGTGGAGGGACTCCTACGAGCAGTACTTC
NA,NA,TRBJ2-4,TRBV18,CASSPGVTKNIQYF,TGTGCCAGCTCACCCGGAGTTACCAAAAACATTCAGTACTTC
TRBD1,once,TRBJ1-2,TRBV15,CATSRVGTVVNYGYTF,TGTGCCACCAGCAGAGTCGGGACAGTGGTTAACTATGGCTACACCTTC
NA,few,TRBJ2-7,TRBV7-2,CASSLAGGPEQYF,TGTGCCAGCAGCTTAGCGGGGGGGCCCGAGCAGTACTTC
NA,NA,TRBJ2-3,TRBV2,CASGSRRDSDTQYF,TGTGCCAGCGGCTCTCGGCGGGATTCAGATACGCAGTATTTT
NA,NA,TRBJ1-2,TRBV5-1,CASSLVQSYGYTF,TGCGCCAGCAGCTTGGTACAAAGCTACGGCTACACCTTC
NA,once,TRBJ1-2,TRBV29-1,CSVEDRFTGNGGYTF,TGCAGCGTTGAAGATCGATTTACAGGGAATGGGGGCTACACCTTC
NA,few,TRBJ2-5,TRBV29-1,CSVAGLQETQYF,TGCAGCGTTGCGGGCCTTCAAGAGACCCAGTACTTC
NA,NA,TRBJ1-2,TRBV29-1,CSVELTGANGYTF,TGCAGCGTTGAACTGACCGGGGCGAATGGCTACACCTTC
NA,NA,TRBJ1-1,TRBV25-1,CASSTMNTEAFF,TGTGCCAGCAGTACCATGAACACTGAAGCTTTCTTT
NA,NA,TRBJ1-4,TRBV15,CATSRGQSANEKLFF,TGTGCCACCAGCAGAGGACAGTCCGCTAATGAAAAACTGTTTTTT
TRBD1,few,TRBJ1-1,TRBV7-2,CASSLAGGGITEAFF,TGTGCCAGCAGCTTAGCAGGGGGCGGGATCACTGAAGCTTTCTTT
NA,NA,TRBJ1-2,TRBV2,CASSEALGTRYGYTF,TGTGCCAGCAGTGAGGCTTTAGGGACACGGTATGGCTACACCTTC
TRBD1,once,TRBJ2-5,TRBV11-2,CASREQGAGETQYF,TGTGCCAGCAGGGAACAGGGGGCAGGAGAGACCCAGTACTTC
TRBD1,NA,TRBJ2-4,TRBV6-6,CASRPGQINIQYF,TGTGCCAGCAGACCGGGACAGATAAACATTCAGTACTTC
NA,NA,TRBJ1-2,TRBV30,CAWNQGRHYYGYTF,TGTGCCTGGAACCAGGGGCGCCACTACTATGGCTACACCTTC
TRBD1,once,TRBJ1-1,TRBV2,CATLGQGITEAFF,TGTGCCACCTTGGGACAGGGAATCACTGAAGCTTTCTTT
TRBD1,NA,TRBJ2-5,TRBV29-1,CSAGDRAETQYF,TGCAGCGCCGGGGACAGGGCGGAGACCCAGTACTTC
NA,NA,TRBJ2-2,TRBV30,CAWSFYDTGELFF,TGTGCCTGGAGTTTCTACGACACCGGGGAGCTGTTTTTT
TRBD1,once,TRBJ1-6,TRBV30,CAGQGGGSPLHF,TGTGCCGGACAGGGAGGAGGATCACCCCTCCACTTT
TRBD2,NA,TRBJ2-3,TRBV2,CASSKTSSRPGTQYF,TGTGCCAGCAGTAAGACTAGCAGTCGGCCGGGCACGCAGTATTTT
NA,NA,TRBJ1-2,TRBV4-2,CASSQGSSTKNYGYTF,TGTGCCAGCAGCCAAGGTAGTAGTACAAAAAACTATGGCTACACCTTC
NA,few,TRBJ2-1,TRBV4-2,CASSQEGPRTEMINEQFF,TGTGCCAGCAGCCAAGAGGGTCCCAGGACCGAAATGATCAATGAGCAGTTCTTC
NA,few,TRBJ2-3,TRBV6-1,CATESSGDTQYF,TGTGCCACAGAATCCAGTGGGGATACGCAGTATTTT
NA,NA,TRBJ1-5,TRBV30,CAWDGGSNQPQHF,TGTGCCTGGGACGGGGGGAGCAATCAGCCCCAGCATTTT
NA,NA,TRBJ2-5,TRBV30,CAWSVGSAPPQETQYF,TGTGCCTGGAGTGTAGGCTCAGCCCCGCCGCAAGAGACCCAGTACTTC
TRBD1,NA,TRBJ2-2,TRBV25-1,CASHPGGWNTGELFF,TGTGCCAGCCACCCAGGGGGTTGGAACACCGGGGAGCTGTTTTTT
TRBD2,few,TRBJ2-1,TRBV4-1,CASSLTSGYNEQFF,TGTGCCAGCAGCCTTACTAGCGGGTACAATGAGCAGTTCTTC
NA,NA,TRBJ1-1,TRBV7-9,CASSLGPLNTEAFF,TGTGCCAGCAGCTTAGGACCTTTGAACACTGAAGCTTTCTTT
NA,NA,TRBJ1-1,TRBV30,CAWSTQMNTEAFF,TGTGCCTGGAGTACTCAAATGAACACTGAAGCTTTCTTT
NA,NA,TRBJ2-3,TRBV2,CASSRSWGSPSDTQYF,TGTGCCAGCAGTCGATCCTGGGGGTCCCCCTCAGATACGCAGTATTTT
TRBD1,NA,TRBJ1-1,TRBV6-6,CASSRGAEAFF,TGTGCCAGCAGCAGGGGGGCTGAAGCTTTCTTT
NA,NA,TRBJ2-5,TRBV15,CATSRTPPSGTGETQYF,TGTGCCACCAGCAGGACCCCTCCGTCGGGGACTGGAGAGACCCAGTACTTC
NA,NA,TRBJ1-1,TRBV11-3,CASSFDRTTEAFF,TGTGCCAGCAGCTTTGATAGGACGACCGAAGCTTTCTTT
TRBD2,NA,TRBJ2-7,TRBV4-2,CASSPLTLAGDYEQYF,TGTGCCAGCAGCCCATTAACCCTAGCGGGGGATTACGAGCAGTACTTC
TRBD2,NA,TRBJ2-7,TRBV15,CATSRDSGYEQYF,TGTGCCACCAGCAGAGATAGCGGGTACGAGCAGTACTTC
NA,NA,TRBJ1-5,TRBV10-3,CAIRAEGRPQHF,TGTGCCATCAGGGCAGAGGGGAGGCCCCAGCATTTT